One sample yielded the 14 T cell receptor beta chains listed below, sequenced in a study of blood T cell repertoires in COVID-19. Clones were sequenced by immunoSEQ multiplex PCR, and TCRdb holds only the in-frame ones, with some missing. The table lists about 200,000 clones, 80% to 90% of them singletons. The sequencing input was peripheral blood. Source of these receptors: a woman in her forties with active or convalescent COVID-19.

The chain is built from TRBV6-6 and TRBJ2-7, with a tentative D call TRBD1 (5 bases). The CDR3 totals 14 residues. Trimming pared 5 bases from V and 2 bases from J, leaving 13 bases between. Germline CDR1 MNHNY, CDR2 SVGAGI (reference sequence). CDR3 bases: TGTGCCAGCAGTCTCCAGGGTCCCCCCTACGAGCAGTACTTC. Its translation: CASSLQGPPYEQYF.

CDR3 nucleotides: TGCAGCGATGGGGAGACTGAAGCTTTCTTT. It encodes CSDGETEAFF. V gene TRBV29-1 combines with J gene TRBJ1-1; D gene uncertain. The CDR3 has 10 residues. Trimming took off 7 bases at V and 5 bases at J, with 8 bases between the two ends. Germline-derived CDR1 and CDR2 are SQVTM and ANQGSEA.

The chain has TRBV9 and TRBJ1-2; 8 positions agree with TRBD1. This CDR3 spans 15 amino acids. Germline V lookup: CDR1 SGDLS, CDR2 YYNGEE. V dropped 0 bases and J dropped 8; count of bases not matched to a gene: 9. The CDR3 reads CASSVADRGLWGYTF. For the CDR3, the DNA is TGTGCCAGCAGCGTAGCCGACAGGGGCCTATGGGGCTACACCTTC.

This clone has only one observation. This rearrangement joins TRBV6-6 to TRBJ2-7; weak D call: TRBD2 (6 bases). CDR1 and CDR2 (germline): MNHNY, SVGAGI (reference sequence). CDR3 length: 14 residues. V was cut by 5 bases and J by 0 bases, with 11 bases left in between. CDR3 amino acids: CASSISGDSYEQYF. The DNA of the CDR3 is TGTGCCAGCAGTATTTCGGGGGACTCCTACGAGCAGTACTTC.

The chain links TRBV24-1 to TRBJ2-2; TRBD1 might be the D (5 bases). Trimming took off 1 base at V and 1 base at J, with 12 bases between the two ends. The V gene's germline CDR1 is KGHDR and CDR2 SFDVKD. CDR3 length: 17 residues. The CDR3 loop reads CATSDFLDSLNTGELFF. As DNA, the CDR3 is TGTGCCACCAGTGATTTTCTCGACAGTTTGAACACCGGGGAGCTGTTTTTT.

This clone has more than one count but fewer than ten. This chain uses TRBV19 with TRBJ1-5; D unresolved. CDR3 length equals 14 residues. V was shortened by 5 bases and J by 0 bases, with 8 bases between the two germline ends. Germline CDR1 is LNHDA and CDR2 is SQIVND (reference sequence). The CDR3, as DNA: TGTGCCAGTAGTGACATCTATAGCAATCAGCCCCAGCATTTT. It is translated as CASSDIYSNQPQHF.

This clone was seen only a few times. V gene TRBV12-3 or TRBV12-4 combines with J gene TRBJ2-2; 7 bases match TRBD2. The CDR3 runs to 13 residues. The CDR3 DNA reads as TGTGCTACGCGGGGGAAAAACACCGGGGAGCTGTTTTTT. This encodes CATRGKNTGELFF.

This clone has a handful of counts. The J gene is TRBJ1-5, the V gene TRBV4-1; TRBD1 matches 7 bases. CDR1 and CDR2 (germline): MGHRA, YSYEKL. With 3 bases clipped from V and 6 bases from J, the junction kept 11 bases outside the gene matches. CDR3 length: 16 residues. The CDR3 region is CASSQDLGAGGQPQHF. Here the CDR3 DNA reads TGCGCCAGCAGCCAGGACCTCGGGGCAGGGGGTCAGCCCCAGCATTTT.

This sequence joins TRBV5-1 and TRBJ2-5; TRBD2 matches at 8 bases. The CDR3 sequence is 15 residues long. The trim removed 0 bases at V and 4 bases at J, leaving 5 bases unmatched. CDR1 and CDR2 (germline): SGHRS, YFSETQ. Written as DNA, the CDR3 is TGCGCCAGCAGCTTGGCGTCGGGAGGGGGAGAGACCCAGTACTTC. This sequence encodes CASSLASGGGETQYF.

This clone was counted a few times. This chain connects TRBV19 to TRBJ1-5; unclear D gene. Germline CDR1 is LNHDA and CDR2 is SQIVND (reference sequence). The CDR3 contains 12 residues. V lost 3 bases, J lost 11 bases, and 11 bases lay in between. CDR3 sequence (DNA): TGTGCCAGTAGTATCACTAGCGGGTCCCAGCATTTT. As protein: CASSITSGSQHF.

The chain combines TRBV11-3 with TRBJ1-6, with a tentative D call TRBD1 (5 bases). Trimming took off 6 bases at V and 6 bases at J, with 12 bases between the two ends. Germline V gene sequence: CDR1 SGHNT, CDR2 YENEEA. CDR3 size: 14 residues. CDR3 DNA: TGTGCCAGCAGTAGACAGAATGGTAATTCACCCCTCCACTTT. Translated: CASSRQNGNSPLHF. The variable domain in full, with the rest retrieved from reference TRBV11-3 and TRBJ1-6, is EAGVVQSPRYKIIEKKQPVAFWCNPISGHNTLYWYLQNLGQGPELLIRYENEEAVDDSQLPKDRFSAERLKGVDSTLKIQPAELGDSAVYLCASSRQNGNSPLHFGNGTRLTVT.

The V and J genes are TRBV7-3 and TRBJ1-2; possibly TRBD1 for D (5 bases). With 5 bases removed from V and 8 bases from J, the gap between germline ends came to 24 bases. Germline V CDR1 and CDR2: SGHTA, FQGTGA. The CDR3 totals 16 residues. The CDR3 region is CASSPLMRGVSSGYTF. The CDR3 bases are TGTGCCAGCAGCCCACTAATGCGGGGGGTCTCCTCCGGCTACACCTTC. Filled out from reference TRBV7-3 and TRBJ1-2, the complete variable domain reads GAGVSQTPSNKVTEKGKYVELRCDPISGHTALYWYRQSLGQGPEFLIYFQGTGAADDSGLPNDRFFAVRPEGSVSTLKIQRTERGDSAVYLCASSPLMRGVSSGYTFGSGTRLTVV.

The genes are TRBV9 and TRBJ2-1, with 11 bases identical to TRBD2. The CDR3 has 16 amino acids. After removal of 3 bases from V and 4 bases from J, the junction contained 6 bases not matched to a gene. Germline CDR1 SGDLS, CDR2 YYNGEE. CDR3 in amino acids: CASSGAGLAVYNEQFF. The CDR3 region has the DNA TGTGCCAGCAGCGGAGCGGGACTAGCGGTTTACAATGAGCAGTTCTTC.

This chain connects TRBV10-3 to TRBJ1-6; 7 positions match TRBD1. V shed 4 bases, J shed 0 bases, and the junction held 6 bases outside the gene matches. Germline V gene data show CDR1 as ENHRY and CDR2 as SYGVKD. The CDR3 length is 17 residues. CDR3: CAISAGTASSYNSPLHF. In DNA form, the CDR3 reads TGTGCCATCAGTGCCGGGACAGCTAGCTCCTATAATTCACCCCTCCACTTT.